The sequence of this TCR beta chain was determined in a study of T cell changes during pregnancy in multiple sclerosis. CDR3 length: 14 residues. Germline-derived CDR1 and CDR2 are MNHNY and SVGAGI (reference sequence). Trimming at V came to 4 bases and at J to 7 bases, leaving 6 bases not matched to a gene. Assay used: immunoSEQ multiplex PCR; TCRdb lists only in-frame clones, some missing. Of some 40,000 clones in the sample, over 90% were seen once. The sequenced sample was CD4+ T cells from peripheral blood mononuclear cells, obtained in the second trimester of pregnancy. The chain joins TRBV6-6 to TRBJ1-5; 8 nucleotides match TRBD1. The receptor's source is a female donor with multiple sclerosis, enrolled in a pregnancy study. CDR3 sequence: CASSSDRGRQPQHF. The CDR3 DNA follows: TGTGCCAGCAGTTCAGACAGGGGACGGCAGCCCCAGCATTTT.